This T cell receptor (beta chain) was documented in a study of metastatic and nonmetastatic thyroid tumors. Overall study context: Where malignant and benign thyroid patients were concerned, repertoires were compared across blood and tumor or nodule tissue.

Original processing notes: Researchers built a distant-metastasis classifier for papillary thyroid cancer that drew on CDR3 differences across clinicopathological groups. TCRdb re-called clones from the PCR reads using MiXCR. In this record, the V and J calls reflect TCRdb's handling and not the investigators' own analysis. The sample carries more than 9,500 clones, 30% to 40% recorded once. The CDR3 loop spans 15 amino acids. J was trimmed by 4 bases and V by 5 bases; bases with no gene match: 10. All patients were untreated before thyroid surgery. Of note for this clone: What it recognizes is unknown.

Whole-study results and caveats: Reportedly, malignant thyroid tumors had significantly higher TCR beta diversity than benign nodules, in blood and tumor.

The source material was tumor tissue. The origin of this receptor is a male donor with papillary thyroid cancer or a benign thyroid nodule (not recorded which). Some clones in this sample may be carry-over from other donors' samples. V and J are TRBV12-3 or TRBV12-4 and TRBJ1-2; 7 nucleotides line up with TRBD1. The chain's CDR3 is CASSQRQGTVYGYTF. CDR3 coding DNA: TGTGCCAGCAGTCAAAGACAGGGAACAGTCTATGGCTACACCTTC.